Listed below are T cell receptor beta chains from one sample, sequenced in a study of blood T cell repertoires in COVID-19. Repertoires were generated with immunoSEQ multiplex PCR, while TCRdb's copy carries only in-frame clones and drops some. Of 150,000 to 200,000 clones listed, around nine tenths are singletons. Sequencing was performed on peripheral blood. The receptors stem from a man between 70 and 80 years old with active or convalescent COVID-19. Each CDR3 is given with its conserved first and last residue. The size of a clone is reported for some rows only, either as once, few or many, or as a class for expanded clones.

clone size: -; V gene: TRBV24-1; CDR3 protein: CATSESGGGTYEQYF
clone size: -; V gene: TRBV29-1; CDR3 protein: CSVEVQGVTEAFF
clone size: -; V gene: TRBV28; CDR3 protein: CASSFSGGRITEQFF
clone size: few; V gene: TRBV9; CDR3 protein: CASSVATGQTNEKLFF
clone size: -; V gene: TRBV12-5; CDR3 protein: CASSKRGGLFGTDTQYF
clone size: -; V gene: TRBV6-2/TRBV6-3; CDR3 protein: CASSSGTGFQETQYF
clone size: -; V gene: TRBV5-5; CDR3 protein: CASSLGQTSGGQETQYF
clone size: -; V gene: TRBV7-2; CDR3 protein: CASSSRRGGEVEQFF
clone size: -; V gene: TRBV6-6; CDR3 protein: CASSYPRVTQYF
clone size: -; V gene: TRBV6-1; CDR3 protein: CASSEEMTVVVKLFF
clone size: -; V gene: TRBV2; CDR3 protein: CAMQWIRRTEAFF
clone size: -; V gene: TRBV6-6; CDR3 protein: CASSLDRVGGTDTQYF
clone size: few; V gene: TRBV6-1; CDR3 protein: CASGEPGQGYNEQFF
clone size: once; V gene: TRBV27; CDR3 protein: CASSLGRNTDTQYF
clone size: -; V gene: TRBV3-1/TRBV3-2; CDR3 protein: CASSSTGGYEKLFF
clone size: -; V gene: TRBV27; CDR3 protein: CASRSLSGTGGMDSTNEQFF
clone size: -; V gene: TRBV28; CDR3 protein: CASRPQGLAGIGGGTDTQYF
clone size: -; V gene: TRBV11-2; CDR3 protein: CASSFLSGGVNTGELFF
clone size: -; V gene: TRBV6-5; CDR3 protein: CASSSTGTVYNEQFF
clone size: -; V gene: TRBV24-1; CDR3 protein: CATRPNRSSYNEQFF
clone size: -; V gene: TRBV3-1/TRBV3-2; CDR3 protein: CASSQDGAKETQYF
clone size: -; V gene: TRBV19; CDR3 protein: CASSMGRPGANVLTF
clone size: -; V gene: TRBV27; CDR3 protein: CASRGTAPRYEQYF
clone size: once; V gene: TRBV6-2/TRBV6-3; CDR3 protein: CASSYSRGLAGNTIYF
clone size: -; V gene: TRBV30; CDR3 protein: CAWNGRGDEQYF
clone size: -; V gene: TRBV10-3; CDR3 protein: CAIRGLGLMNTEAFF
clone size: few; V gene: TRBV10-1; CDR3 protein: CASSRGSRSEQYF
clone size: -; V gene: TRBV28; CDR3 protein: CASSSAGAHSGNTIYF
clone size: -; V gene: TRBV7-2; CDR3 protein: CASSLDRGYEQFF
clone size: -; V gene: TRBV24-1; CDR3 protein: CATSARGARDQPQHF
clone size: -; V gene: TRBV2; CDR3 protein: CASGEQGGNQPQHF
clone size: -; V gene: TRBV5-6; CDR3 protein: CASSLYSGETEAFF
clone size: -; V gene: TRBV5-1; CDR3 protein: CASSLDRISGNTIYF
clone size: -; V gene: TRBV20-1; CDR3 protein: CSAQTLGAQYF
clone size: -; V gene: TRBV7-2; CDR3 protein: CASSFLPGQGHTGELFF
clone size: -; V gene: TRBV28; CDR3 protein: CASKSPKLTRGTGELFF
clone size: -; V gene: TRBV28; CDR3 protein: CASRSHGGRTEAFF
clone size: few; V gene: TRBV28; CDR3 protein: CASTTTDRVSGNTIYF
clone size: few; V gene: TRBV5-1; CDR3 protein: CASSPTPGGTGELFF
clone size: -; V gene: TRBV6-5; CDR3 protein: CASGHSGGEQFF
clone size: -; V gene: TRBV5-1; CDR3 protein: CASSDDRDTLQETQYF
clone size: -; V gene: TRBV7-6; CDR3 protein: CASSRGLAGGQETQYF
clone size: -; V gene: TRBV10-3; CDR3 protein: CAISGLSGGAVDTQYF
clone size: -; V gene: TRBV7-2; CDR3 protein: CASSLEGTGSGNTIYF
clone size: once; V gene: TRBV29-1; CDR3 protein: CSVVGRAYEQYF
clone size: -; V gene: TRBV5-1; CDR3 protein: CASSFSGTSGEQYF
clone size: once; V gene: TRBV10-1; CDR3 protein: CASSEGRVNTEAFF
clone size: -; V gene: TRBV7-9; CDR3 protein: CASSRQGAYEQYF
clone size: -; V gene: TRBV11-2; CDR3 protein: CASSLEGRGPSYEQYF
clone size: once; V gene: TRBV10-3; CDR3 protein: CAISEFGTENSPLHF
clone size: -; V gene: TRBV2; CDR3 protein: CASSGSPGQFSPLHF
clone size: -; V gene: TRBV10-2; CDR3 protein: CASMLQGFCYEQYF
clone size: -; V gene: TRBV2; CDR3 protein: CASRGLAGGPEQFF
clone size: -; V gene: TRBV13; CDR3 protein: CASSLGTGGWNEQFF
clone size: few; V gene: TRBV27; CDR3 protein: CASSGQGAIGELFF
clone size: -; V gene: TRBV11-2; CDR3 protein: CASSTNRAGTEAFF
clone size: -; V gene: TRBV7-6; CDR3 protein: CASSLTSGRAGDEQFF
clone size: -; V gene: TRBV9; CDR3 protein: CASSAGTGNSPLHF
clone size: -; V gene: TRBV28; CDR3 protein: CASGGTGGRETQYF